The 4 T cell receptor beta chains below come from one sample, sequenced in a study of human T cells and chemical hapten exposure. Time point: patch test 1, 2 weeks after DPC sensitization. Treatment: therapeutic diphenylcyclopropenone sensitization with weekly scalp DPC. TCRdb reanalysed the RACE reads using MiXCR and keeps one entry per CDR3 protein. Altogether just under 350,000 distinct CDR3 sequences are present, under 9% being singletons, with the ten largest covering about 8%. Here the sequenced sample was whole blood, taken in connection with sensitization to the hapten diphenylcyclopropenone (DPC). These receptors came from a woman aged 18-30 years with alopecia areata. Some clones in this sample may be carry-over from other donors' samples.

This clonotype was observed a handful of times. The CDR3 sequence: CASREISNTEAFF. CDR3 nucleotides: TGCGCCAGCAGAGAGATCAGCAACACTGAAGCTTTCTTT. This chain uses TRBV5-1 with TRBJ1-1; D not resolved. Trimming shortened V by 5 bases and J by 2 bases, and 10 bases separated the two germline ends. This CDR3 comprises 13 residues. CDR1 and CDR2 (germline): SGHRS, YFSETQ. Drawing the rest from reference TRBV5-1 and TRBJ1-1, the complete variable domain is KAGVTQTPRYLIKTRGQQVTLSCSPISGHRSVSWYQQTPGQGLQFLFEYFSETQRNKGNFPGRFSGRQFSNSRSEMNVSTLELGDSALYLCASREISNTEAFFGQGTRLTVV.

The chain's CDR3 is CASSYPGTGYEQYF. CDR3 DNA sequence: TGTGCCAGCAGTTACCCCGGGACAGGGTACGAGCAGTACTTC. V gene TRBV6-2 or TRBV6-3 combines with J gene TRBJ2-7; 9 positions agree with TRBD1. The length of the CDR3 is 14 residues. The germline V gene encodes CDR1 MNHEY and CDR2 SVGEGT. V lost 2 bases and J lost 4; bases outside the gene matches: 3.

The CDR3 sequence is CASSYRGPLHF. DNA for the CDR3: TGTGCCAGCAGTTACAGGGGGCCCCTCCACTTT. This chain connects TRBV6-5 to TRBJ1-6; D possibly corresponds to TRBD1 (6 bases). Germline values: CDR1 MNHEY, CDR2 SVGAGI. The ends were cut back, 2 bases at V and 13 bases at J, with 6 bases in the middle. The CDR3 covers 11 residues.

In the case of this clonotype: This may be a read error: a much more frequent sequence differs by one nucleotide. V usage is TRBV2 and J usage is TRBJ2-3, with TRBD2 matching over 8 bases. Germline V gene lookup returns CDR1 SNHLY and CDR2 FYNNEI. The CDR3 sequence is 16 residues long. V was pared by 6 bases and J by 6 bases, with 14 bases of the junction left unmatched. The CDR3, as DNA: TGTGCCAGCAGGAAGGGACTAGTGGGGGTCTGGGATACGCAGTATTTT. This encodes CASRKGLVGVWDTQYF.